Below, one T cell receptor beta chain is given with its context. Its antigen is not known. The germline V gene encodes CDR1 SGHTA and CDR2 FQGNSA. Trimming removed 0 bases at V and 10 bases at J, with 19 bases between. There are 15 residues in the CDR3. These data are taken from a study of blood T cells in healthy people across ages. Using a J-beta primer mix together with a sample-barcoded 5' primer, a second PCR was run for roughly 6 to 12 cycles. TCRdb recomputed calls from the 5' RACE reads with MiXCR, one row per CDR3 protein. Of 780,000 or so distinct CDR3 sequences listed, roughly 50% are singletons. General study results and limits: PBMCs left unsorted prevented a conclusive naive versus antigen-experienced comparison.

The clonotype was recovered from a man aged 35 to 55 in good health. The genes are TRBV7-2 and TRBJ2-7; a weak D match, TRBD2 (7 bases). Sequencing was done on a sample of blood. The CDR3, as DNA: TGTGCCAGCAGCTTAGCGGAGGACGGGGGGCTAGCTCAGTACTTC. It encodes CASSLAEDGGLAQYF.